This T cell receptor beta chain was identified in a study of cytomegalovirus exposure and HLA in healthy donors. In the PCR, 60 Vbeta and 13 Jbeta primers were used. Profiling relied on immunoSEQ multiplex PCR, and the TCRdb table lists in-frame clones only, not all of them. The table includes over 80,000 clones, around four fifths detected once. The trim removed 2 bases at V and 10 bases at J, leaving 8 bases unmatched. Per the germline V gene, CDR1 is SGHVS and CDR2 is FNYEAQ. The CDR3 covers 15 residues. Study-wide results and caveats: Sequencing probably produced one cluster of sequence variants that were highly shared. In vitro confirmation showed three CMV-associated chains to be CMV antigen specific. A later analysis reportedly found fewer N-insertions in an Asian-associated ancestry cluster than the roughly 670-donor mean.

On this clone: As yet, its antigen is unknown.

Sequenced sample: PBMCs. The sequence derives from a woman between 40 and 55 years old in good health and CMV-seronegative. V is TRBV7-6 and J is TRBJ2-1; 10 bases agree with TRBD2. CDR3 sequence (DNA): TGTGCCAGCAGCTTACTAGCGGGAGAGAGGGGCGAGCAGTTCTTC. This encodes CASSLLAGERGEQFF. Full variable domain (outside the CDR3, taken from reference TRBV7-6 and TRBJ2-1): GAGVSQSPRYKVTKRGQDVALRCDPISGHVSLYWYRQALGQGPEFLTYFNYEAQQDKSGLPNDRFSAERPEGSISTLTIQRTEQRDSAMYRCASSLLAGERGEQFFGPGTRLTVL.